The next 9 T cell receptor beta chains were all read from a single sample in a study of cytomegalovirus exposure and HLA in healthy donors. PCR primers comprised 60 Vbeta and 13 Jbeta primers. Sequencing used immunoSEQ multiplex PCR; TCRdb keeps in-frame clones, though not all of them. The sample contains about 130,000 clones, around 77% of which appear only once. The specimen was PBMCs. These receptors came from a male donor in good health and CMV-seropositive.

The rearrangement links TRBV5-1 to TRBJ2-3; TRBD1 matches at 10 bases. Germline V gene lookup returns CDR1 SGHRS and CDR2 YFSETQ. The CDR3 totals 14 residues. The J segment lost 4 bases and the V segment lost 2 bases, leaving 1 base of the junction unmatched. CDR3: CASSLGQGADTQYF. CDR3 nucleotides: TGCGCCAGCAGCTTAGGACAGGGGGCAGATACGCAGTATTTT. Complete variable domain (other parts from reference TRBV5-1 and TRBJ2-3): KAGVTQTPRYLIKTRGQQVTLSCSPISGHRSVSWYQQTPGQGLQFLFEYFSETQRNKGNFPGRFSGRQFSNSRSEMNVSTLELGDSALYLCASSLGQGADTQYFGPGTRLTVL.

V is TRBV27 and J is TRBJ1-2, with D maybe TRBD1 (5 bases). V shed 4 bases and J shed 0 bases, with 15 bases lying between them. This CDR3 has 16 residues. CDR1 and CDR2 from the germline V gene are MNHEY and SMNVEV (reference sequence). CDR3 residues: CASSSDRQLANYGYTF. The CDR3 coding sequence is TGTGCCAGCAGTTCTGACCGACAGTTAGCTAACTATGGCTACACCTTC.

The chain joins TRBV5-1 to TRBJ2-2; D might be TRBD1 (6 bases). Trimming left V 2 bases short and J 0 bases short, with 11 bases between. The CDR3 is 16 amino acids. Germline V gene sequence: CDR1 SGHRS, CDR2 YFSETQ. As DNA, the CDR3 is TGCGCCAGCAGCTTCCCGACAGGCGCGAACACCGGGGAGCTGTTTTTT. Translated, it gives CASSFPTGANTGELFF.

This chain connects TRBV7-6 to TRBJ1-3; 7 nucleotides match TRBD1. This CDR3 is built from 15 residues. CDR1 SGHVS and CDR2 FNYEAQ come from the germline V gene. V was pared by 4 bases and J by 4 bases, with 7 bases of the junction left unmatched. The CDR3 region is CASSSQGRKGNTIYF. The CDR3 DNA follows: TGTGCCAGCAGCTCACAGGGGCGGAAAGGAAACACCATATATTTT.

V gene TRBV7-9 combines with J gene TRBJ1-4; D possibly corresponds to TRBD1 (5 bases). Germline CDR1 SEHNR, CDR2 FQNEAQ (reference sequence). V dropped 7 bases and J dropped 12 bases, with 12 bases sitting between them. The CDR3 covers 11 residues. The CDR3: CASTLGGELFF. CDR3 DNA sequence: TGTGCCAGCACCCTGGGGGGGGAACTGTTTTTT. The whole variable domain, filled in from reference TRBV7-9 and TRBJ1-4, reads DTGVSQNPRHKITKRGQNVTFRCDPISEHNRLYWYRQTLGQGPEFLTYFQNEAQLEKSRLLSDRFSAERPKGSFSTLEIQRTEQGDSAMYLCASTLGGELFFGSGTQLSVL.

The chain is built from TRBV4-1 and TRBJ1-2; D perhaps matches TRBD1 (6 bases). V was cut by 1 base and J by 6 bases, with 18 bases left in between. Germline CDR1 and CDR2: MGHRA and YSYEKL. The CDR3 extends over 16 amino acids. The DNA of the CDR3 is TGCGCCAGCAGCCAAGTCGGCTTCGGACAGTTCAATGGCTACACCTTC. This translates into CASSQVGFGQFNGYTF.

The rearrangement links TRBV7-9 to TRBJ1-4; a weak D match, TRBD1 (5 bases). V gave up 5 bases and J gave up 6 bases, with 16 bases separating them. The CDR3 length is 15 residues. Germline V gene data show CDR1 as SEHNR and CDR2 as FQNEAQ (reference sequence). The CDR3 sequence: CASSPTRGMDEKLFF. The CDR3 nucleotides are TGTGCCAGCAGCCCAACAAGGGGTATGGATGAAAAACTGTTTTTT.

This chain connects TRBV6-1 to TRBJ1-5, with TRBD1 matching 8 bases. The CDR3 extends over 15 amino acids. Germline assignment: CDR1 MNHNS and CDR2 SASEGT. J gave up 2 bases and V 2 bases, and 2 bases lay outside the gene matches. This CDR3 is CASSELTGGNQPQHF. CDR3 DNA: TGTGCCAGCAGTGAACTGACAGGGGGCAATCAGCCCCAGCATTTT.

The V call is TRBV7-7, the J call TRBJ2-1, with TRBD2 matching 12 bases. Germline V CDR1 and CDR2: SSHAT, FNYEAQ (reference sequence). The CDR3 loop spans 16 amino acids. The trim removed 4 bases at V and 7 bases at J, leaving 8 bases unmatched. The chain's CDR3 is CASSYLAGGPMNEQFF. The CDR3 DNA is TGTGCCAGCAGCTACCTAGCGGGGGGGCCTATGAATGAGCAGTTCTTC.